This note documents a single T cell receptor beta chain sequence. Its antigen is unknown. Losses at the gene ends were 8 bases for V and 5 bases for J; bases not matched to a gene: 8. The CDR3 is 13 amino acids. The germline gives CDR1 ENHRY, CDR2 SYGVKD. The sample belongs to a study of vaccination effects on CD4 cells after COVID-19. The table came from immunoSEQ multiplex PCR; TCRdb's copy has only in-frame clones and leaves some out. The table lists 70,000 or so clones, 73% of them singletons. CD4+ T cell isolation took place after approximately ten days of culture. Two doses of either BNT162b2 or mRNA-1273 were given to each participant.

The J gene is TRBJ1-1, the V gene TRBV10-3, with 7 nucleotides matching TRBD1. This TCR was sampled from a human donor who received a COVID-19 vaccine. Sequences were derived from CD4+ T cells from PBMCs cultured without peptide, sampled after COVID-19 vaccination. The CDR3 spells CAIRRPGGTEAFF. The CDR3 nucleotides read TGTGCCATCCGTCGGCCAGGGGGGACTGAAGCTTTCTTT.